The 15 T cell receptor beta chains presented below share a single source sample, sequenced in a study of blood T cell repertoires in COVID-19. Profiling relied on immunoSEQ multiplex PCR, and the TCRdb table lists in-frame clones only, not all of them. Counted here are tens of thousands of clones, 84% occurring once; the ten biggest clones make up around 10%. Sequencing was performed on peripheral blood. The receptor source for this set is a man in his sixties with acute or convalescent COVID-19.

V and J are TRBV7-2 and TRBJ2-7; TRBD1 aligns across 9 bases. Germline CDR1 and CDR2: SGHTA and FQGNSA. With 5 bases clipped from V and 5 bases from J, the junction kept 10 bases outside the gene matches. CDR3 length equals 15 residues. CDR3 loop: CASSGTGTGINEQYF. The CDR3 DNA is TGTGCCAGCAGCGGTACCGGGACAGGGATAAACGAGCAGTACTTC.

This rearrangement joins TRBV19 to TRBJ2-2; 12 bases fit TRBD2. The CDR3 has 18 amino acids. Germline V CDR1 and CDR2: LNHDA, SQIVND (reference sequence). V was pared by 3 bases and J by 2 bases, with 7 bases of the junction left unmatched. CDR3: CASSIPLGLAGNTGELFF. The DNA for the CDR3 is TGTGCCAGTAGTATCCCACTCGGACTAGCGGGAAACACCGGGGAGCTGTTTTTT.

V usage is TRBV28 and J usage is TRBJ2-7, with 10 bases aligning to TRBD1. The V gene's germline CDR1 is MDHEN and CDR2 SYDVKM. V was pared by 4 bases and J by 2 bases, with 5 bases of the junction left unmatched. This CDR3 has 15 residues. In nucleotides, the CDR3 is TGTGCCAGCAGTTCGGGACAGGGGAGGACCTACGAGCAGTACTTC. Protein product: CASSSGQGRTYEQYF.

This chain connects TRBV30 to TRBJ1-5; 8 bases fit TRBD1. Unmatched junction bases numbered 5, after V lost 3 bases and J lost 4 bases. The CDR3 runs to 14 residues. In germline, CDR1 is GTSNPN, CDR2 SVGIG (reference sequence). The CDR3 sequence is CAWSLRQGNQPQHF. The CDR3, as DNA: TGTGCCTGGAGCTTGAGACAGGGGAATCAGCCCCAGCATTTT.

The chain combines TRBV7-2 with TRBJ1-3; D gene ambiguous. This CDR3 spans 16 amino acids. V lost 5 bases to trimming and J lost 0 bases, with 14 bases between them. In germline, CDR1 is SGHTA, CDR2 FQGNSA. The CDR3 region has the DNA TGTGCCAGCAGCCCCGTGGGTAGGAGCTCTGGAAACACCATATATTTT. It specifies CASSPVGRSSGNTIYF.

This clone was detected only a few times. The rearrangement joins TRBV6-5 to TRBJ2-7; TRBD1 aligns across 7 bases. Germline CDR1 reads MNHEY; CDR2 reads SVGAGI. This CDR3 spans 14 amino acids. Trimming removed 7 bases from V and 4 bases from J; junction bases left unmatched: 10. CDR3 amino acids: CASTKAQGSYEQYF. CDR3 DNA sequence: TGTGCCAGCACGAAGGCACAGGGGTCGTACGAGCAGTACTTC.

The DNA for the CDR3 is TGTGCCAGCAGCCCCTCGTCTCGGGACAGGGGCAGAATGAACACTGAAGCTTTCTTT. This translates into CASSPSSRDRGRMNTEAFF. This rearrangement joins TRBV3-1 (or the pseudogene TRBV3-2) to TRBJ1-1, with 10 positions matching TRBD1. The CDR3 has 19 amino acids. Per germline, CDR1 LGHDT and CDR2 YNNKEL (reference sequence). The junction had 14 bases not matched to a gene; V was cut back by 4 bases and J by 0 bases.

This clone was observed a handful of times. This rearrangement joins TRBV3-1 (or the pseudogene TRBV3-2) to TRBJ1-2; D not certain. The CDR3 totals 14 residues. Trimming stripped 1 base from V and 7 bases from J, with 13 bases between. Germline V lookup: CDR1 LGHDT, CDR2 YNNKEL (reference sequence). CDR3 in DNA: TGTGCCAGCAGCCAAGGGTCCGGAGAGGCTGGCTACACCTTC. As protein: CASSQGSGEAGYTF.

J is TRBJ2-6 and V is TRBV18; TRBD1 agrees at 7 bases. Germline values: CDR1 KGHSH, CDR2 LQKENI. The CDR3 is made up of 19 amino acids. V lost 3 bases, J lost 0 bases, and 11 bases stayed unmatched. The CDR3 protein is CASSPKSASGGSGANVLTF. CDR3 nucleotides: TGTGCCAGCTCACCGAAATCGGCGTCAGGGGGCTCTGGGGCCAACGTCCTGACTTTC.

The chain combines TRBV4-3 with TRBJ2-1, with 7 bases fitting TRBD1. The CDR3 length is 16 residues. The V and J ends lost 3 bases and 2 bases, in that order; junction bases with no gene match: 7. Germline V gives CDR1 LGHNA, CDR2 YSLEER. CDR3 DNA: TGCGCCAGCAGCCAGGCAGCAGGGGGTCCCTACAATGAGCAGTTCTTC. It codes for CASSQAAGGPYNEQFF.

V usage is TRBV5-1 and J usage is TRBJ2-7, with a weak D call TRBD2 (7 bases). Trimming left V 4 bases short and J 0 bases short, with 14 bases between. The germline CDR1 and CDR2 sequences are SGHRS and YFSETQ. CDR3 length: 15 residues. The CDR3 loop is CASSVGGLSSYEQYF. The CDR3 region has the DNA TGCGCCAGCAGCGTGGGGGGGCTGAGCTCCTACGAGCAGTACTTC.

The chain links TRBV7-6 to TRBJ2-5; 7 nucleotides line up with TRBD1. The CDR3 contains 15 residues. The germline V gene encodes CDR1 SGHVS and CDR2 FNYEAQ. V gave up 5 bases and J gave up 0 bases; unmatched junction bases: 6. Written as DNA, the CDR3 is TGTGCCAGCAGCCCATGGGGGACAGACCAAGAGACCCAGTACTTC. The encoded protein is CASSPWGTDQETQYF.

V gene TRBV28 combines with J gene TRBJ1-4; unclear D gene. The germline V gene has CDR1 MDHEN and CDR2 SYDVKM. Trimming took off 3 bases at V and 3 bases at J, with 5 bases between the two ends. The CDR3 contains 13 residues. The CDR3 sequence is CASSFTSNEKLFF. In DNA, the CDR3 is TGTGCCAGCAGTTTTACATCTAATGAAAAACTGTTTTTT.

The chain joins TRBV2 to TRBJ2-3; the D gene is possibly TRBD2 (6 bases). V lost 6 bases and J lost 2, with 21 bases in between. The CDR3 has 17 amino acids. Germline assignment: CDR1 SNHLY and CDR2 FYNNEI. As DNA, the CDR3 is TGTGCCAGCAGAGAGTCCCGGGACTCGAAAGACACAGATACGCAGTATTTT. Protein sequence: CASRESRDSKDTDTQYF.

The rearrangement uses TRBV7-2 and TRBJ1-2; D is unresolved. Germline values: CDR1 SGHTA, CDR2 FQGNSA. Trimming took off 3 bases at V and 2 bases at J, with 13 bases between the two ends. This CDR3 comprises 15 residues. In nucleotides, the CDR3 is TGTGCCAGCAGCTTCAGTAGCGGAGACAACTATGGCTACACCTTC. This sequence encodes CASSFSSGDNYGYTF.